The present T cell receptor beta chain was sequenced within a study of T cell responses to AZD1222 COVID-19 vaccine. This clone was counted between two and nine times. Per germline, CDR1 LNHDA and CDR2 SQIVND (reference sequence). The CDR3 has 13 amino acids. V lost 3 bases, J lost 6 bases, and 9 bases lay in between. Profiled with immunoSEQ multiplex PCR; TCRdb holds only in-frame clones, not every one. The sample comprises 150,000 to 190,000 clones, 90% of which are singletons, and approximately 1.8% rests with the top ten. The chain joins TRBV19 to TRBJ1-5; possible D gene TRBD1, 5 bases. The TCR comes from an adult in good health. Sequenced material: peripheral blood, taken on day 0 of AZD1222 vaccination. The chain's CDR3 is CASSMGRGQPQHF. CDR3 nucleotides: TGTGCCAGTAGTATGGGACGGGGTCAGCCCCAGCATTTT.